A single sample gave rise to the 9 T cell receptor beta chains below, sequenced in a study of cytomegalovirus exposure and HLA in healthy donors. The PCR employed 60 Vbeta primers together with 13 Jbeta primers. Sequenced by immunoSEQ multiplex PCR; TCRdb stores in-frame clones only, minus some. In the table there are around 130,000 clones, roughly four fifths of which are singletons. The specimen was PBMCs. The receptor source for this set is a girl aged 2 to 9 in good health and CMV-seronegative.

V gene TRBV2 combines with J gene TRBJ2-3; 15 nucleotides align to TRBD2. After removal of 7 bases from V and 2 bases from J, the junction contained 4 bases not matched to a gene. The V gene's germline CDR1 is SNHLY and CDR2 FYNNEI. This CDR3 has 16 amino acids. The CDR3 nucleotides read TGTGCCAGCATTGGACTAGCGGGAGGGCACACAGATACGCAGTATTTT. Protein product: CASIGLAGGHTDTQYF.

Here the CDR3 reads CSAGQSSLAFF. In nucleotides, the CDR3 is TGCAGTGCCGGACAGTCTTCTCTAGCTTTCTTT. The V gene is TRBV20-1, the J gene TRBJ1-1, with a weak D call TRBD1 (6 bases). This CDR3 contains 11 residues. Between the trimmed V and J ends, which lost 6 bases and 10 bases, there was a span of 15 bases. In germline, CDR1 is DFQATT, CDR2 SNEGSKA (reference sequence).

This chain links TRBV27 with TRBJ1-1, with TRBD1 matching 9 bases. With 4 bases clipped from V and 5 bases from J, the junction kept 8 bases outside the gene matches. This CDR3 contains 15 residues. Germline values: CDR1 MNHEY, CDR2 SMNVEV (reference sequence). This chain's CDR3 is CASSSGQGIRTEAFF. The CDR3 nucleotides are TGTGCCAGCAGTTCGGGACAGGGAATTAGGACTGAAGCTTTCTTT.

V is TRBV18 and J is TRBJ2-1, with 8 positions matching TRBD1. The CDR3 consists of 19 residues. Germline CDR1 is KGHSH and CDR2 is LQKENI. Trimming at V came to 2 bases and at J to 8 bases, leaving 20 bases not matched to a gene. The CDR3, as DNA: TGTGCCAGCTCACCAGGACGGGGATCCGGGACAGGCGCCAGGGATGAGCAGTTCTTC. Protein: CASSPGRGSGTGARDEQFF.

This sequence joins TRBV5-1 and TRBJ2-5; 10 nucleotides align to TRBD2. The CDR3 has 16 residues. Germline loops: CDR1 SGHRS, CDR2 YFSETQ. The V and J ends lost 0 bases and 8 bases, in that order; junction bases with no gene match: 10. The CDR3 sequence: CASSLGRTSGSDTQYF. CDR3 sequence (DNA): TGCGCCAGCAGCTTGGGGAGGACTAGCGGCTCCGACACCCAGTACTTC. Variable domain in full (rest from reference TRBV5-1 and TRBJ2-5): KAGVTQTPRYLIKTRGQQVTLSCSPISGHRSVSWYQQTPGQGLQFLFEYFSETQRNKGNFPGRFSGRQFSNSRSEMNVSTLELGDSALYLCASSLGRTSGSDTQYFGPGTRLLVL.

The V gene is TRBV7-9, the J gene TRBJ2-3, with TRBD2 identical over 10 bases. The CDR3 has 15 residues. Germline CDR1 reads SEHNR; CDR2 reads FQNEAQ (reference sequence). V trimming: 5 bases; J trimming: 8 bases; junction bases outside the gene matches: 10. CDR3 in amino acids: CASSLSSGGGGTQYF. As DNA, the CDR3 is TGTGCCAGCAGCCTCTCTAGCGGGGGCGGGGGTACGCAGTATTTT. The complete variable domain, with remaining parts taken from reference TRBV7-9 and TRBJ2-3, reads DTGVSQNPRHKITKRGQNVTFRCDPISEHNRLYWYRQTLGQGPEFLTYFQNEAQLEKSRLLSDRFSAERPKGSFSTLEIQRTEQGDSAMYLCASSLSSGGGGTQYFGPGTRLTVL.

CDR3 nucleotides: TGTGCCAGCAGTTCCCCGGGACAGGCGGTTCTTAATGAAAAACTGTTTTTT. It yields the protein CASSSPGQAVLNEKLFF. The chain carries TRBV2 and TRBJ1-4; 8 nucleotides agree with TRBD1. CDR3 length equals 17 residues. V lost 5 bases and J lost 4; bases outside the gene matches: 12. Germline-derived CDR1 and CDR2 are SNHLY and FYNNEI.

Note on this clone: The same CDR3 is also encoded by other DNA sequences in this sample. The CDR3 protein is CASSFSPTATEAFF. In DNA, the CDR3 is TGTGCCAGCAGCTTTAGCCCGACAGCCACCGAAGCTTTCTTT. The chain couples TRBV5-6 to TRBJ1-1, with D possibly being TRBD1 (5 bases). From germline, CDR1 is SGHDT and CDR2 YYEEEE. V shed 2 bases and J shed 8 bases, with 16 bases lying between them. This CDR3 comprises 14 residues.

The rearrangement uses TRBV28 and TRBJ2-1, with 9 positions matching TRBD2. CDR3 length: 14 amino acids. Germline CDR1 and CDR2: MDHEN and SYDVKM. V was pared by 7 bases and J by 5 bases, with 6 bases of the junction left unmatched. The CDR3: CASILAGTNNEQFF. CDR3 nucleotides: TGTGCCAGCATTCTAGCGGGAACGAACAATGAGCAGTTCTTC.